One sample yielded the 12 T cell receptor beta chains listed below, sequenced in a study of T cells in Graves' hyperthyroidism and ophthalmopathy. Amplification of TCR beta CDR3 regions used RNA as the template. The HTBI primer set served for first-round RT-PCR of the TCR CDR3. Using its own MiXCR run on the multiplex PCR reads, TCRdb lists one record per CDR3 protein. The table lists roughly 700,000 distinct CDR3 sequences, approximately 15% of them singletons. Sequenced input: blood. All receptors come from a man between 50 and 59 years old with Graves' hyperthyroidism.

This clonotype occurred a few times. This chain uses TRBV20-1 with TRBJ2-1; D not certain. V dropped 2 bases and J dropped 7 bases, with 12 bases sitting between them. Germline CDR1 DFQATT, CDR2 SNEGSKA (reference sequence). CDR3 length equals 13 residues. The CDR3 DNA reads as TGCAGTGCTAGAACCCAGAAGGGAAATGAGCAGTTCTTC. It specifies CSARTQKGNEQFF.

This clonotype turned up a few times. The chain employs TRBV25-1 and TRBJ2-2; a weak D match, TRBD1 (6 bases). The CDR3 is made up of 15 amino acids. Germline V gene data show CDR1 as MGHDK and CDR2 as SYGVNS. V was clipped by 6 bases and J by 4 bases, with 15 bases between them. The CDR3 region is CASSPPSGVTGELFF. In DNA, the CDR3 is TGTGCCAGCAGCCCGCCCTCAGGGGTCACCGGGGAGCTGTTTTTT.

The J gene is TRBJ1-1, the V gene TRBV7-9, with a possible D match to TRBD1 (5 bases). V lost 11 bases to trimming and J lost 11 bases, with 12 bases between them. Germline V gene sequence: CDR1 SEHNR, CDR2 FQNEAQ (reference sequence). This CDR3 has 9 residues. DNA for the CDR3: TGTGCCCCGGGGGGGGATGCTTTCTTT. Protein: CAPGGDAFF. Full variable domain (remainder filled in from reference TRBV7-9 and TRBJ1-1): DTGVSQNPRHKITKRGQNVTFRCDPISEHNRLYWYRQTLGQGPEFLTYFQNEAQLEKSRLLSDRFSAERPKGSFSTLEIQRTEQGDSAMYLCAPGGDAFFGQGTRLTVV.

Many counts were recorded for this clonotype. J is TRBJ1-5 and V is TRBV10-3, with no clear D. Deletions cut 0 bases from V and 4 bases from J, with 4 bases between. Germline CDR1 ENHRY, CDR2 SYGVKD. This CDR3 has 13 amino acids. CDR3 nucleotide sequence: TGTGCCATCAGTGAGTCGGTAAATCAGCCCCAGCATTTT. Protein: CAISESVNQPQHF.

In this sample, this clonotype turned up a few times. The chain links TRBV24-1 to TRBJ2-3; tentative D call: TRBD2 (6 bases). Between the trimmed V and J ends, which lost 4 bases and 0 bases, there was a span of 13 bases. The CDR3 runs to 16 residues. Per germline, CDR1 KGHDR and CDR2 SFDVKD. Written as DNA, the CDR3 is TGTGCCACCAGTGAGTCCGGAGGGTGGAGCACAGATACGCAGTATTTT. Translation gives CATSESGGWSTDTQYF.

Turning to this clonotype: This may come from a read error, since a much larger clone is one base off. This rearrangement joins TRBV6-2 or TRBV6-3 to TRBJ2-7; D uncertain. CDR1 and CDR2 (germline): MNHEY, SVGEGT. This CDR3 comprises 13 residues. V was shortened by 2 bases and J by 2 bases, with 7 bases between the two germline ends. CDR3 coding DNA: TGTGCCAGCAGTTACACAAGTCCCTACGAGCAGTACTTC. Translation: CASSYTSPYEQYF.

The table lists this clonotype with many counts. This sequence joins TRBV9 and TRBJ2-7, with D possibly matching TRBD1 (6 bases). V shed 2 bases and J shed 2 bases, with 23 bases lying between them. CDR1 SGDLS and CDR2 YYNGEE come from the germline V gene. The CDR3 length is 18 residues. The CDR3 DNA reads TGTGCCAGCAGCGTCATCGGGACAAGAGACCCTGATACCTACGAGCAGTACTTC. Translated: CASSVIGTRDPDTYEQYF.

This clonotype was observed at least ten times. The chain combines TRBV7-2 with TRBJ2-3; 8 bases line up with TRBD2. The CDR3 loop spans 17 amino acids. The junction had 8 bases not matched to a gene; V was cut back by 2 bases and J by 1 base. Looked up from germline, CDR1 is SGHTA and CDR2 is FQGNSA. CDR3 amino acids: CASSLPGASGRTDTQYF. The CDR3 coding sequence is TGTGCCAGCAGCTTACCTGGGGCTAGCGGGCGCACAGATACGCAGTATTTT.

This clonotype was observed many times. The V and J genes are TRBV7-2 and TRBJ2-7; 7 nucleotides match TRBD1. V shed 5 bases and J 4 bases; nucleotides not matched to a gene: 11. Germline CDR1 and CDR2: SGHTA and FQGNSA. CDR3 size: 15 residues. CDR3 DNA: TGTGCCAGCAGCCTAAGCCGGGACAGACAATACGAGCAGTACTTC. Protein: CASSLSRDRQYEQYF. Drawing the rest from reference TRBV7-2 and TRBJ2-7, the complete variable domain is GAGVSQSPSNKVTEKGKDVELRCDPISGHTALYWYRQSLGQGLEFLIYFQGNSAPDKSGLPSDRFSAERTGGSVSTLTIQRTQQEDSAVYLCASSLSRDRQYEQYFGPGTRLTVT.

Regarding this clonotype: A single base separates this from a much larger clone, so it may be a read error. This rearrangement joins TRBV6-1 to TRBJ1-5; 8 positions agree with TRBD1. V dropped 5 bases and J dropped 0; count of bases not matched to a gene: 3. The germline V gene has CDR1 MNHNS and CDR2 SASEGT. This CDR3 has 15 amino acids. Here the CDR3 DNA reads TGTGCCAGCAGTTGGGACAGGACTAGCAATCAGCCCCAGCATTTT. It specifies CASSWDRTSNQPQHF.

The V and J genes are TRBV20-1 and TRBJ2-1; 9 bases align to TRBD1. Per the germline V gene, CDR1 is DFQATT and CDR2 is SNEGSKA (reference sequence). This CDR3 is built from 16 residues. J lost 3 bases, V lost 1 base, and 7 bases had no gene match. This CDR3 is CSARVPGTGNYNEQFF. CDR3 DNA: TGCAGTGCTAGAGTCCCCGGGACAGGGAACTACAATGAGCAGTTCTTC.

This clonotype occurred many times. The chain carries TRBV7-2 and TRBJ2-3; a possible D gene is TRBD2 (5 bases). The CDR3 runs to 14 residues. Looked up from germline, CDR1 is SGHTA and CDR2 is FQGNSA. V was shortened by 5 bases and J by 2 bases, with 11 bases between the two germline ends. Here the CDR3 reads CASSRRGNTDTQYF. As DNA, the CDR3 is TGTGCCAGCAGCCGACGAGGGAACACAGATACGCAGTATTTT.